This T cell receptor beta chain was profiled in a study of blood T cell repertoires in COVID-19 (TCRdb year 2020). As for the study more broadly: The collaborator samples originated in the United States, Italy and Spain and spanned the acute and convalescent phases of COVID-19. The material from the prospective study consisted of cDNA or gDNA derived from T cells, B-cell-depleted T cells, or PBMCs. Subjects who had been exposed to COVID-19, were actively infected with it, or had recovered from it provided the deeply sampled blood TCRbeta repertoires that made up the dataset. A freely available public database, intended as a resource for researchers studying the immune response to SARS-CoV-2, is where the repertoires were released. Samples came from the ongoing ImmuneRACE study (first 160 participants) plus 1,254 subjects from 6 global collaborators. The sample metadata nearly always contained a de-identified subject ID, COVID-19 status, age in years and sex. Where available, HLA class I and class II types were obtained from metadata supplied by the sample provider rather than from assay-based typing.

This clone has at least ten counts. Which antigen it targets is not known. Per-base quality was not reported, and no clone a single base away is much larger than it. Reading from cysteine to phenylalanine, the CDR3 counts 15 amino acids. Just the 45-base CDR3 DNA is kept, in frame starting at base 1. V and J are truncated by 0 bases and 8 bases respectively, leaving an intervening sequence of 13 bases. CDR1 and CDR2, per the germline V gene (reference sequence), are LGHDT and YNNKEL. The immunoSEQ Assay, a bias-controlled multiplex PCR, was used to amplify TCRbeta CDR3 regions from genomic DNA. In the source study's methods: The number of nucleated cells in each sample was estimated by amplification of reference gene primers within the assay. To quantify the absolute abundance of each unique TCRbeta CDR3 rearrangement, sequence reads were collapsed and filtered. For each sample, productive Simpson clonality was calculated as the square root of Simpson's diversity index over productive rearrangements. Drawn from immuneACCESS, this table holds only the in-frame rearrangements with V and J called that TCRdb kept. Clones are partly lost; checked studies trace under half to an unresolved V gene and leave the rest unexplained. The D gene and trimming were derived from the DNA, and the V and J assignments and clone size from that table. The sample data list about 140,000 clones, and roughly 88% of these were observed just once. Around 1.7% of the sample belongs to the ten largest clones.

Here is what the overall study found, with its caveats: Clinical and demographic metadata were provided uncurated, with the amount varying by source and participant.

Whole blood was collected in K2EDTA tubes by collaborating institutions according to the institutions' own protocols. For TCRbeta analysis, collaborators shipped samples as frozen whole blood, isolated PBMCs, or DNA extracted from either of those sample types. The sequence links TRBV3-1 (or the pseudogene TRBV3-2) to TRBJ2-2; TRBD2 could be the D gene, as 6 bases match. What was sequenced was peripheral blood. This sequence was found in a woman aged 50 to 60 with acute or convalescent COVID-19. Here the CDR3 is given as CASSQESGGWGELFF. The bases are TGTGCCAGCAGCCAAGAGTCCGGGGGATGGGGGGAGCTGTTTTTT.